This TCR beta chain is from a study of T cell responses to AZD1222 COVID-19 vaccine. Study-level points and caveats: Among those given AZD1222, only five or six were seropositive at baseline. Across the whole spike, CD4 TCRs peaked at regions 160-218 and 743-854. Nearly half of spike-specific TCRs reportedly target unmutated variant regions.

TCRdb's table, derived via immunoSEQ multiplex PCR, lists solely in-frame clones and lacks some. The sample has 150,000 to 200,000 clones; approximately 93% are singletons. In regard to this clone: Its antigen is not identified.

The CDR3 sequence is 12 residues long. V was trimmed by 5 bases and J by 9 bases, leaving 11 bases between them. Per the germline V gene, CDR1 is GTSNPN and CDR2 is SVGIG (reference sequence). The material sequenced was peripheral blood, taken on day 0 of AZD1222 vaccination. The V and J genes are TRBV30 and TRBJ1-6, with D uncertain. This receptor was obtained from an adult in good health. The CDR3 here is CAWDRVGSPLHF. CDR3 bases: TGTGCCTGGGACCGGGTAGGTTCACCCCTCCACTTT.